The 13 T cell receptor beta chains presented below share a single source sample, sequenced in a study of blood T cell repertoires in COVID-19. Generated by immunoSEQ multiplex PCR, the TCRdb table keeps only in-frame clones and is missing some. The sample consists of around 180,000 clones, roughly nine tenths of them appearing once. Sequencing input: PBMCs or T cells enriched from blood (not recorded which). These TCRs come from a woman aged 40-49 years with acute COVID-19.

This clone came up a few times. CDR3: CASSLDGGDTEAFF. The CDR3 DNA is TGCGCCAGCAGCTTGGACGGCGGGGACACTGAAGCTTTCTTT. V is TRBV5-1 and J is TRBJ1-1; no reliable D call. Trimming took off 0 bases at V and 3 bases at J, with 9 bases between the two ends. The V gene's germline CDR1 is SGHRS and CDR2 YFSETQ. This CDR3 has 14 amino acids.

The rearrangement uses TRBV11-3 and TRBJ2-3; 7 positions agree with TRBD2. V gave up 8 bases and J gave up 2 bases; unmatched junction bases: 13. The CDR3 is 16 amino acids. CDR1 is SGHNT, CDR2 YENEEA, per germline. In nucleotides, the CDR3 is TGTGCCAGCCCCCGGGGGGTGTTGAAAGTCACAGATACGCAGTATTTT. This gives the protein CASPRGVLKVTDTQYF.

This chain links TRBV30 with TRBJ2-3; D is unresolved. V was cut by 3 bases and J by 4 bases, with 17 bases left in between. Germline values: CDR1 GTSNPN, CDR2 SVGIG (reference sequence). This CDR3 contains 15 residues. CDR3 nucleotide sequence: TGTGCCTGGAGGCAGGCCGGTGGTTGGCCAGATACGCAGTATTTT. Amino acid sequence: CAWRQAGGWPDTQYF.

Here the CDR3 DNA reads TGTGCCAGCGGGCGGACTCTTTACAATGAGCAGTTCTTC. This gives the protein CASGRTLYNEQFF. The rearrangement joins TRBV28 to TRBJ2-1; perhaps TRBD2 as D (5 bases). V dropped 8 bases and J dropped 4 bases, with 12 bases sitting between them. The CDR3 runs 13 residues. Germline CDR1 MDHEN, CDR2 SYDVKM.

CDR3 coding DNA: TGTGCCAGCAGCTTAGCCGCGGGGGGACCCCAGAAGGAGACCCAGTACTTC. The encoded protein is CASSLAAGGPQKETQYF. J is TRBJ2-5 and V is TRBV7-6; 8 bases are a match to TRBD2. CDR3 length: 17 residues. Germline trimming cut 0 bases from V and 5 bases from J; bases unmatched to any gene: 11. CDR1 is SGHVS and CDR2 is FNYEAQ in the germline V gene.

The gene calls are TRBV7-9 and TRBJ1-2; D gene unclear. This CDR3 is 13 amino acids long. In germline, CDR1 is SEHNR, CDR2 FQNEAQ (reference sequence). Trimming left V 8 bases short and J 6 bases short, with 16 bases between. The CDR3 reads CASLNNSFHGYTF. In DNA form, the CDR3 reads TGTGCCAGCCTGAACAACAGTTTCCATGGCTACACCTTC.

This clone was seen once. The V call is TRBV5-1, the J call TRBJ2-7; 8 nucleotides agree with TRBD2. The CDR3 runs 14 residues. Germline-derived CDR1 and CDR2 are SGHRS and YFSETQ. The V gene end was trimmed by 0 bases and the J gene end by 5 bases; junction bases not matched to a gene: 4. The CDR3 DNA reads TGCGCCAGCAGCTTGGGGACTAGCAGGAACGAGCAGTACTTC. Its protein product is CASSLGTSRNEQYF.

The chain is built from TRBV3-1 (or the pseudogene TRBV3-2) and TRBJ1-2; possible D gene TRBD1, 6 bases. The V end was cut by 5 bases, the J end by 8 bases, with 15 bases between. Germline V gene data show CDR1 as LGHDT and CDR2 as YNNKEL (reference sequence). CDR3 length: 13 residues. Here the CDR3 reads CASSKQGPGGYTF. Written as DNA, the CDR3 is TGTGCCAGCAGCAAACAGGGTCCGGGGGGCTACACCTTC.

The rearrangement joins TRBV6-2 or TRBV6-3 to TRBJ2-2; 7 positions match TRBD2. Looked up from germline, CDR1 is MNHEY and CDR2 is SVGEGT. The CDR3 length is 16 residues. The junction had 4 bases not matched to a gene; V was cut back by 3 bases and J by 0 bases. The CDR3 DNA follows: TGTGCCAGCAGTTATCTTGGGGGGGCGAACACCGGGGAGCTGTTTTTT. Amino acid sequence: CASSYLGGANTGELFF.

J is TRBJ2-2 and V is TRBV5-1, with 8 bases matching TRBD1. CDR1 SGHRS and CDR2 YFSETQ come from the germline V gene. The CDR3 is 15 residues long. The V gene end was trimmed by 4 bases and the J gene end by 4 bases; junction bases not matched to a gene: 6. The CDR3 region is CASSETTGGTGELFF. In DNA form, the CDR3 reads TGCGCCAGCAGCGAAACTACAGGGGGCACCGGGGAGCTGTTTTTT. The complete variable domain, with remaining parts taken from reference TRBV5-1 and TRBJ2-2, reads KAGVTQTPRYLIKTRGQQVTLSCSPISGHRSVSWYQQTPGQGLQFLFEYFSETQRNKGNFPGRFSGRQFSNSRSEMNVSTLELGDSALYLCASSETTGGTGELFFGEGSRLTVL.

The chain couples TRBV13 to TRBJ2-5; perhaps TRBD2 as D (6 bases). Trimming shortened V by 2 bases and J by 5 bases, and 15 bases separated the two germline ends. Germline loops: CDR1 PRHDT, CDR2 FYEKMQ (reference sequence). CDR3 length: 15 residues. CDR3 DNA: TGTGCCAGCAGCTTAAGGGGCGGGGACCTGGAGACCCAGTACTTC. Its protein is CASSLRGGDLETQYF.

The chain is built from TRBV7-9 and TRBJ2-4; the D gene is possibly TRBD1 (6 bases). V was clipped by 5 bases and J by 0 bases, with 11 bases between them. CDR3 length: 15 amino acids. CDR1 is SEHNR and CDR2 is FQNEAQ in the germline V gene (reference sequence). The CDR3 DNA sequence: TGTGCCAGCAGCGGTACGACAGGAGCCAAAAACATTCAGTACTTC. It yields the protein CASSGTTGAKNIQYF.

The rearrangement joins TRBV7-6 to TRBJ2-5; D is undetermined. Germline-derived CDR1 and CDR2 are SGHVS and FNYEAQ. Trimming shortened V by 1 base and J by 1 base, and 7 bases separated the two germline ends. CDR3 length equals 14 residues. Here the CDR3 reads CASSLGAVQETQYF. The CDR3 nucleotides are TGTGCCAGCAGCTTAGGCGCGGTCCAAGAGACCCAGTACTTC.